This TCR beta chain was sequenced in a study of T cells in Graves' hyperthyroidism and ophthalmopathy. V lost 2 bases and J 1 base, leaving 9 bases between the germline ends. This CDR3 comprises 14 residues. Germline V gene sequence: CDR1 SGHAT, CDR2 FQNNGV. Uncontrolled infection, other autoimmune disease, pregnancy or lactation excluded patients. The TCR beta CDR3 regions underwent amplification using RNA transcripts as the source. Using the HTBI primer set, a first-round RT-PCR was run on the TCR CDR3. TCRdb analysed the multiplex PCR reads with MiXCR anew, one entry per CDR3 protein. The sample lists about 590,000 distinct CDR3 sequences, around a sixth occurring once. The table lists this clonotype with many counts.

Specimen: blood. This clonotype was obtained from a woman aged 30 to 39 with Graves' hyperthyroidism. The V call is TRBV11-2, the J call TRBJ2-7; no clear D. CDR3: CASSLNSGSYEQYF. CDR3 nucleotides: TGTGCCAGCAGCTTAAATTCTGGGTCCTACGAGCAGTACTTC. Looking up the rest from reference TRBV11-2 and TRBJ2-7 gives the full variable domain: EAGVAQSPRYKIIEKRQSVAFWCNPISGHATLYWYQQILGQGPKLLIQFQNNGVVDDSQLPKDRFSAERLKGVDSTLKIQPAKLEDSAVYLCASSLNSGSYEQYFGPGTRLTVT.